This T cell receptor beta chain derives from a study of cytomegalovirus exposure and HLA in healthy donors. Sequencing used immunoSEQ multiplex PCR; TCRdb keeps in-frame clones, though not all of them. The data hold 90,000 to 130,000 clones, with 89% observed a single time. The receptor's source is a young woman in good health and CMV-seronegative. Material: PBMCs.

In DNA form, the CDR3 reads TGTGCCAGCAGCCCTGGGGGGGGGCGCCCAGATACGCAGTATTTT. This codes for CASSPGGGRPDTQYF. The chain uses TRBV11-1 and TRBJ2-3; tentatively, D is TRBD2 (7 bases). Trimming removed 5 bases from V and 4 bases from J, with 16 bases in between. Germline values: CDR1 SGHAT, CDR2 FQDESV (reference sequence). The CDR3 is 15 residues long. The full variable domain, in which reference TRBV11-1 and TRBJ2-3 provide the parts outside the CDR3, is EAEVAQSPRYKITEKSQAVAFWCDPISGHATLYWYRQILGQGPELLVQFQDESVVDDSQLPKDRFSAERLKGVDSTLKIQPAELGDSAMYLCASSPGGGRPDTQYFGPGTRLTVL.